The 7 T cell receptor beta chains presented below share a single source sample, sequenced in a study of blood T cell repertoires in COVID-19. Clones were read by immunoSEQ multiplex PCR, and TCRdb kept only the in-frame ones, dropping some. This sample has approximately 26,000 clones; around 90% occur once, and the top ten carry over 4%. Sequencing was carried out using peripheral blood. These receptors all come from a man aged 65-85 years with active COVID-19.

This sequence joins TRBV30 and TRBJ2-7; 12 positions match TRBD2. Germline values: CDR1 GTSNPN, CDR2 SVGIG (reference sequence). The CDR3 consists of 16 residues. The ends lost 4 bases at V and 3 bases at J; junction bases unmatched: 10. The CDR3 nucleotides are TGTGCCTGGACCCACAAGACTAGCGGGGGATACTACGAGCAGTACTTC. Its protein product is CAWTHKTSGGYYEQYF.

The gene calls are TRBV16 and TRBJ1-1; 7 nucleotides agree with TRBD1. The CDR3 contains 14 residues. Germline V gives CDR1 KGHSY, CDR2 FQNENV. V shed 2 bases, J shed 6 bases, and the junction held 6 bases outside the gene matches. CDR3 region: CASSQRQGGSEAFF. In nucleotides, the CDR3 is TGTGCCAGCAGCCAAAGACAGGGTGGGTCTGAAGCTTTCTTT.

The chain has TRBV24-1 and TRBJ1-1, with 10 bases aligning to TRBD1. The CDR3 has 15 residues. CDR1 and CDR2 (germline): KGHDR, SFDVKD. J was trimmed by 4 bases and V by 7 bases; bases with no gene match: 8. DNA for the CDR3: TGTGCCACCAGAGCCAGACAGGGGGCGCCCACTGAAGCTTTCTTT. Protein sequence: CATRARQGAPTEAFF.

This chain joins TRBV3-1 (or the pseudogene TRBV3-2) and TRBJ2-6, with unresolved D. Germline lookup yields CDR1 LGHDT and CDR2 YNNKEL (reference sequence). The CDR3 length is 16 residues. The V end was cut by 1 base, the J end by 0 bases, with 7 bases between. The CDR3 DNA is TGTGCCAGCAGCCAAGGACTGTACTCTGGGGCCAACGTCCTGACTTTC. This codes for CASSQGLYSGANVLTF.

The V and J genes are TRBV9 and TRBJ2-1, with D perhaps TRBD2 (6 bases). The CDR3 length is 14 residues. Trimming took off 0 bases at V and 10 bases at J, with 14 bases between the two ends. Germline V gives CDR1 SGDLS, CDR2 YYNGEE. CDR3 bases: TGTGCCAGCAGCGTAGGTGGTAGCGGCGGCGAGCAGTTCTTC. Its protein is CASSVGGSGGEQFF.

The rearrangement links TRBV11-2 to TRBJ1-3; tentatively, D is TRBD1 (6 bases). The CDR3 is 14 amino acids. Germline V CDR1 and CDR2: SGHAT, FQNNGV. Trimming stripped 5 bases from V and 4 bases from J, with 12 bases between. The CDR3 nucleotides are TGTGCCAGCAGCCACCCAGGGGTCGGAAACACCATATATTTT. It codes for CASSHPGVGNTIYF.

The chain recombines TRBV30 with TRBJ1-3; tentative D call: TRBD1 (6 bases). V dropped 5 bases and J dropped 2 bases, with 13 bases sitting between them. Germline V gene data show CDR1 as GTSNPN and CDR2 as SVGIG (reference sequence). This CDR3 spans 14 amino acids. CDR3 loop: CAWARTDTGNTIYF. CDR3 DNA sequence: TGTGCCTGGGCCCGGACAGACACTGGAAACACCATATATTTT.